This T cell receptor (beta chain) comes out of a study of T cells in Graves' hyperthyroidism and ophthalmopathy. To note about this clonotype: A much larger clone lies one base from this, so it may be a read error.

Germline trimming cut 6 bases from V and 6 bases from J; bases unmatched to any gene: 5. The CDR3 runs 13 residues. Germline V lookup: CDR1 SNHLY, CDR2 FYNNEI. Lactation, pregnancy, other autoimmune disease or uncontrolled infection led to exclusion of patients. RNA transcripts yielded amplified TCR beta CDR3 regions. The HTBI primer set was used in a first-round RT-PCR of the TCR CDR3. One entry per CDR3 protein results from TCRdb running MiXCR on the multiplex PCR reads. The sample has nearly 750,000 distinct CDR3 sequences, just over 35% seen once. This clonotype was obtained from a woman in her 40s with Graves' hyperthyroidism. The sequenced material came from blood. The chain uses TRBV2 and TRBJ1-2, with 9 bases identical to TRBD1. In DNA, the CDR3 is TGTGCCAGCAGGTCGGGACAGGGAAATGGCTACACCTTC. Residues: CASRSGQGNGYTF.